The rows below give T cell receptor beta chains drawn from one sample of a study of blood T cell repertoires in COVID-19. Method: immunoSEQ multiplex PCR; TCRdb's copy keeps in-frame clones and lacks some. This table has 150,000 to 200,000 clones, 84% appearing once. The sequencing input was peripheral blood. These receptors came from a man aged 18 to 30 with active or convalescent COVID-19. Both conserved end residues are part of each CDR3. A D gene is named only where the DNA matches it firmly. Expanded clones are given a class, and other clones once, few, many or no size at all.

>TRBJ1-1|NA|TRBV4-2|NA
TGTGCCAGCAGCCAAGGGTCGGGTAGCATGAACACTGAAGCTTTCTTT
CASSQGSGSMNTEAFF
>TRBJ1-1|NA|TRBV5-4|TRBD1
TGTGCCAGCAGCTTGTTCGGGACAGGGGGCTTTCTGGGCACTGAAGCTTTCTTT
CASSLFGTGGFLGTEAFF
>TRBJ2-3|once|TRBV3-1/TRBV3-2|TRBD2
TGTGCCAGCAGCCCCGGACTAGCAACAGATACGCAGTATTTT
CASSPGLATDTQYF
>TRBJ1-1|NA|TRBV3-1/TRBV3-2|TRBD1
TGTGCCAGCAGCCCAGGACAGGGGGTTGACTCCTTT
CASSPGQGVDSF
>TRBJ1-2|NA|TRBV4-1|NA
TGCGCCAGCAGCCAAGATCCCAGGGGATCACCTGAGGGCTACACCTTC
CASSQDPRGSPEGYTF
>TRBJ2-2|NA|TRBV7-9|NA
TGTGCCAGCCTACAGGGAACGGGGAACACCGGGGAGCTGTTTTTT
CASLQGTGNTGELFF
>TRBJ1-1|few|TRBV24-1|NA
TGTGCCACCAGTGAGGGGAGGGGGAACACTGAAGCTTTCTTT
CATSEGRGNTEAFF
>TRBJ1-1|NA|TRBV12-3/TRBV12-4|TRBD1
TGTGCCAGCAGTTCGGGACAGGGGTCTGAAGCTTTCTTT
CASSSGQGSEAFF
>TRBJ1-2|few|TRBV7-8|NA
TGTGCCAGCAGCGTCGGTGGGGGGGCTAACTATGGCTACACCTTC
CASSVGGGANYGYTF
>TRBJ1-5|NA|TRBV19|TRBD1
TGTGCCAGTAGTACCTATAGACAGGGAGAGAATCAGCCCCAGCATTTT
CASSTYRQGENQPQHF
>TRBJ2-3|NA|TRBV5-8|TRBD1
TGTGCCAGCAGCTCCCGGGACAGGGGACGGGGCGCAGATACGCAGTATTTT
CASSSRDRGRGADTQYF
>TRBJ2-2|NA|TRBV3-1/TRBV3-2|NA
TGTGCCAGCAGCCAAGGTCCGGGTAGTTTGGGGCTGTTTTTT
CASSQGPGSLGLFF
>TRBJ1-4|NA|TRBV11-2|TRBD1
TGTGCCAGCAGCTACCGCGGACAGGGAGGCGAAAAACTGTTTTTT
CASSYRGQGGEKLFF
>TRBJ2-3|NA|TRBV19|TRBD2
TGTGCCAGTAAGGCGTTGCGGGGGGGCACAGATACGCAGTATTTT
CASKALRGGTDTQYF
>TRBJ1-6|NA|TRBV6-5|TRBD1
TGTGCCAGCAGTTCCCTTAGACAGGGTCAGAATTCACCCCTCCACTTT
CASSSLRQGQNSPLHF
>TRBJ2-7|NA|TRBV7-2|TRBD2
TGTGCCAGCAGATCGGGGACTAGCTCCTACGAGCAGTACTTC
CASRSGTSSYEQYF
>TRBJ1-2|NA|TRBV4-2|NA
TGTGCCAGCAGCCAAGATGGGCAAGGCCATACAAACTATGGCTACACCTTC
CASSQDGQGHTNYGYTF
>TRBJ1-1|NA|TRBV6-5|NA
TGTGCCAGCACCAAACCAGGGTCTAGGTCTGAAGCTTTCTTT
CASTKPGSRSEAFF
>TRBJ2-7|few|TRBV7-2|TRBD2
TGTGCCAGCAGCGCAAAAGCAGCAGCGGGAGTACGCGAGCAGTACTTC
CASSAKAAAGVREQYF
>TRBJ1-2|NA|TRBV5-6|NA
TGTGCCAGCAGCCCTCAGGGTAACTATGGCTACACCTTC
CASSPQGNYGYTF
>TRBJ2-7|NA|TRBV6-6|TRBD1
TGTGCCAGCAGCAGACCGGGACAGGGGGCCTACGAGCAGTACTTC
CASSRPGQGAYEQYF
>TRBJ1-2|NA|TRBV4-1|NA
TGCGCCAGCAGCCAAGACGGCAGGAGGTATGGCTACACCTTC
CASSQDGRRYGYTF
>TRBJ2-7|once|TRBV7-2|NA
TGTGCCAGCAGCTTAGGTGGAGCAGGGATCTACGAGCAGTACTTC
CASSLGGAGIYEQYF
>TRBJ2-2|NA|TRBV5-1|TRBD1
TGCGCCAGCAGAACCGGGACAGGGGGCACCGGGGAGCTGTTTTTT
CASRTGTGGTGELFF
>TRBJ1-1|NA|TRBV25-1|NA
TGTGCCAGCAGTGAATATAGGACATCCACTGAAGCTTTCTTT
CASSEYRTSTEAFF
>TRBJ1-1|once|TRBV18|TRBD1
TGTGCCAGCTCACCACAGGGGGCGTTGAACACTGAAGCTTTCTTT
CASSPQGALNTEAFF
>TRBJ1-2|few|TRBV6-5|TRBD1
TGTGCCAGCAGTTACACCGACAGGGCCCGCCCGACCTTC
CASSYTDRARPTF
>TRBJ2-7|once|TRBV2|NA
TGTGCCAGCAGGACGACAGCTAACGAGCAGTACTTC
CASRTTANEQYF
>TRBJ1-2|NA|TRBV14|TRBD1
TGTGCCAGCAGCCAAGCCCGACAGGGGGTTGGCTACACCTTC
CASSQARQGVGYTF
>TRBJ2-3|few|TRBV27|NA
TGTGCCAGCAGTTGGGGGCAGGGAGGGATCACAGATACGCAGTATTTT
CASSWGQGGITDTQYF
>TRBJ1-1|NA|TRBV7-8|NA
TGTGCCAGCAGCTTAATAACGGGAGGGGTGAACACTGAAGCTTTCTTT
CASSLITGGVNTEAFF
>TRBJ2-7|NA|TRBV5-1|NA
TGCGCCAGCAGCTTGGACACCCCGACCTACGAGCAGTACTTC
CASSLDTPTYEQYF
>TRBJ2-1|NA|TRBV11-2|TRBD2
TGTGCCAGCAGCCTCGACCCCCTCACGGGAGGGAACAATGAGCAGTTCTTC
CASSLDPLTGGNNEQFF
>TRBJ2-1|NA|TRBV7-7|NA
TGTGCTAGCAGATCGGACTTCGGTGAGCAGTTCTTC
CASRSDFGEQFF
>TRBJ2-1|NA|TRBV19|NA
TGTGCCAGTAGTATGCGGAGGGCAGGGGGATTCAATGAGCAGTTCTTC
CASSMRRAGGFNEQFF
>TRBJ2-3|NA|TRBV5-1|NA
TGCGCCAGCAGCTTGCAGGAGCCAGGGCTTTTCGCAGATACGCAGTATTTT
CASSLQEPGLFADTQYF
>TRBJ1-6|NA|TRBV28|TRBD1
TGTGCCAGCAGTTCCGGGACAGGGGTCTCACCCCTCCACTTT
CASSSGTGVSPLHF
>TRBJ1-2|NA|TRBV5-1|TRBD1
TGCGCCAGCAGCTTGGGACAGGGGCATGGCTACACCTTC
CASSLGQGHGYTF
>TRBJ2-7|NA|TRBV3-1/TRBV3-2|NA
TGTGCCAGCAGCCAAGCCTGGGACACCTCCTACGAGCAGTACTTC
CASSQAWDTSYEQYF
>TRBJ1-1|NA|TRBV6-5|NA
TGTGCCAGCAGTCGCGCCTACAGTGAAGCTTTCTTT
CASSRAYSEAFF
>TRBJ2-7|NA|TRBV28|NA
TGTGCCATCGAGGGGGTAACCTACGAGCAGTACTTC
CAIEGVTYEQYF
>TRBJ2-2|NA|TRBV19|NA
TGTGCCAGTAGGCGGAGTGGCACCGGGGAGCTGTTTTTT
CASRRSGTGELFF
>TRBJ1-6|few|TRBV5-6|NA
TGTGCCAGCAGCTTAGGTTTCAACAGGGTTTCACCCCTCCACTTT
CASSLGFNRVSPLHF
>TRBJ2-2|NA|TRBV3-1/TRBV3-2|NA
TGTGCCAGCAGCGCAGTGGGGGGAGGGAACACCGGGGAGCTGTTTTTT
CASSAVGGGNTGELFF
>TRBJ2-5|once|TRBV7-2|NA
TGTGCCAGCAGCTTACAGGGAACGGAGACCCAGTACTTC
CASSLQGTETQYF
>TRBJ2-7|NA|TRBV9|NA
TGTGCCAGCAGCGTACAGGGGGGCTACGAGCAGTACTTC
CASSVQGGYEQYF
>TRBJ2-3|NA|TRBV5-8|TRBD2
TGTGCCAGCAGCAGGCGGGAGGGCACAGATACGCAGTATTTT
CASSRREGTDTQYF
>TRBJ1-5|NA|TRBV6-2/TRBV6-3|TRBD1
TGTGCCAGCAGTTACGCCTACCGGACAGGGAATCAGCCCCAGCATTTT
CASSYAYRTGNQPQHF
>TRBJ2-5|NA|TRBV15|TRBD2
TGTGCCACCAGCAGAGCCAGCGGGACCCAAGAGACCCAGTACTTC
CATSRASGTQETQYF
>TRBJ1-1|NA|TRBV2|TRBD1
TGTGCCAGCAGCTCGGACAGGGGAACAGGTGAAGCTTTCTTT
CASSSDRGTGEAFF
>TRBJ2-1|NA|TRBV6-5|TRBD2
TGTGCCAGCAGTTACGGCGGGAGAACCTACAATGAGCAGTTCTTC
CASSYGGRTYNEQFF
>TRBJ2-3|once|TRBV19|TRBD2
TGTGCCAGTAGTATAGAGGGTAGCGGGAGTTGGGATACGCAGTATTTT
CASSIEGSGSWDTQYF
>TRBJ1-3|once|TRBV5-5|NA
TGTGCCAGCAGCTTGTACAGAAGCTCTGGAAACACCATATATTTT
CASSLYRSSGNTIYF
>TRBJ2-1|NA|TRBV7-2|NA
TGTGCCAGCAGCTTGAGGGCTGGCTCCTACAATGAGCAGTTCTTC
CASSLRAGSYNEQFF